This T cell receptor (beta chain) was sequenced for a study of blood T cell repertoires in COVID-19. V lost 0 bases and J lost 11; bases outside the gene matches: 24. The CDR3 spans 21 residues. Looked up from germline, CDR1 is LGHNA and CDR2 is YSLEER. In the authors' methods: The authors estimated nucleated cell counts from reference gene primer amplification. Clones were read by immunoSEQ multiplex PCR, and TCRdb kept only the in-frame ones, dropping some. V and J calls and clone size come straight from that table; D and trimming were deduced from the DNA. The table lists tens of thousands of clones, around 87% of them singletons.

The chain has TRBV4-3 and TRBJ2-4; 11 nucleotides match TRBD1. This receptor was taken from a man between 45 and 60 years old with active COVID-19. The sequencing sample was made of peripheral blood. CDR3 sequence: CASSQDCGPGQGVVSPCVQYF. CDR3 DNA sequence: TGCGCCAGCAGCCAAGATTGCGGCCCGGGACAGGGGGTAGTTAGCCCGTGTGTTCAGTACTTC.